The entry below describes one TCR beta chain. Since the CDR3 does not end with the conserved phenylalanine or tryptophan, this likely comes from a read error. The DNA is omitted, as the CDR3 cannot be located on it reliably, and the CDR3 follows TCRdb's listing. This sample is part of a study of T cells in Graves' hyperthyroidism and ophthalmopathy. The CDR3 sequence runs 16 residues, both termini included. Amplified regions were TCR beta CDR3 sequences from RNA transcripts. HTBI primers were used for first-round RT-PCR of the TCR CDR3. TCRdb reanalysed the multiplex PCR reads using MiXCR and keeps one entry per CDR3 protein. The table lists approximately 32,000 distinct CDR3 sequences, roughly 52% of them singletons. First hyperthyroidism diagnosis is when the blood sample was obtained, before any ophthalmopathy symptoms.

The sequence came from a woman between 45 and 60 years old with Graves' hyperthyroidism that later progressed to Graves' ophthalmopathy. The chain uses TRBV21-1 and TRBJ2-1; the D call in the table, TRBD1, was not verified against the DNA. TRBV21-1 is a known pseudogene. Sample: blood. The CDR3 is CASSRTGLSSYNERFL.